Detailed here is one TCR beta chain. What it recognizes is unknown. These data come from a study of blood T cells in healthy people across ages. Study-wide points: The recorded TCR beta diversity per million T cells decreased in a roughly linear manner with age.

PCR was performed a second time for about 7 to 11 cycles using a sample-barcoded 5' primer and a J-beta primer mix. TCRdb re-called the 5' RACE reads through MiXCR, storing one row per CDR3 protein. The sample yields 1.5 million to 2 million distinct CDR3 sequences, roughly a third seen once. Between the trimmed V and J ends, which lost 1 base and 9 bases, there was a span of 12 bases. Germline values: CDR1 SEHNR, CDR2 FQNEAQ (reference sequence). This CDR3 is built from 13 residues. The chain links TRBV7-9 to TRBJ1-1; D ambiguous. The sequence was obtained from a woman aged 30 to 39 in good health. Source material: blood. The DNA for the CDR3 is TGTGCCAGCAGCTTAGGAGAAAGTCCCCAAGCTTTCTTT. Translation gives CASSLGESPQAFF.